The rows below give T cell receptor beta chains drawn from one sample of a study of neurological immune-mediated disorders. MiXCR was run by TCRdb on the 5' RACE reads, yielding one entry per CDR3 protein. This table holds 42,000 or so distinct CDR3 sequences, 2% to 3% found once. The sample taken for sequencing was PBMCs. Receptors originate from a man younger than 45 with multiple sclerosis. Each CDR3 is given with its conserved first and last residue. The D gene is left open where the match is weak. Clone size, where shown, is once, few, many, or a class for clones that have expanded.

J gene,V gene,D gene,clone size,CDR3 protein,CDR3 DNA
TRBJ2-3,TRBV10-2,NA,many,CASRDSPRRDQITDTQYF,TGCGCCAGCAGAGACTCCCCCCGGAGGGATCAGATCACAGATACGCAGTATTTT
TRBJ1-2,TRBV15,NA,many,CATSRDWNSNYGYTF,TGTGCCACCAGCAGAGATTGGAACTCTAACTATGGCTACACCTTC
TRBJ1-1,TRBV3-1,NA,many,CASRGGNTEAFF,TGTGCCAGCCGGGGGGGGAACACTGAAGCTTTCTTT
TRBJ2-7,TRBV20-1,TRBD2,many,CSARVPQAGTYEQYF,TGCAGTGCTAGAGTGCCCCAAGCGGGAACCTACGAGCAGTACTTC
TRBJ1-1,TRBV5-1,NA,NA,CASSLYSQNTEAFF,TGCGCCAGCAGCTTGTACTCCCAGAACACTGAAGCTTTCTTT
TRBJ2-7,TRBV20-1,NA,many,CSARRIREEQYF,TGCAGTGCTAGGAGAATACGGGAGGAGCAGTACTTC
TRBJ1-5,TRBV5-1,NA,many,CASSFEGYQPQHF,TGCGCCAGCAGCTTTGAGGGCTATCAGCCCCAGCATTTT
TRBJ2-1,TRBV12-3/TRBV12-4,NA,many,CASRAVYNEQFF,TGTGCCAGCAGAGCGGTCTACAATGAGCAGTTCTTC
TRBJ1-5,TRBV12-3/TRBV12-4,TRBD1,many,CASSRKGAGGQPQHF,TGTGCCAGCAGTCGTAAGGGGGCTGGGGGTCAGCCCCAGCATTTT
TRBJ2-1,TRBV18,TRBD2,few,CASSPPGLAGDNEQFF,TGTGCCAGCTCACCGCCTGGACTAGCGGGGGACAATGAGCAGTTCTTC
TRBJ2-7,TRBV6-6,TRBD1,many,CASRLSGTGHEQYF,TGTGCCAGCAGACTTTCCGGGACAGGGCACGAGCAGTACTTC
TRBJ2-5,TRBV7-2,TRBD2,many,CASSPQLATSGRETQYF,TGTGCCAGCAGCCCCCAGCTCGCGACTAGCGGGAGGGAGACCCAGTACTTC
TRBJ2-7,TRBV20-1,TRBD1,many,CSARGTGSSYEQYF,TGCAGTGCTCGGGGGACAGGGAGTTCCTACGAGCAGTACTTC
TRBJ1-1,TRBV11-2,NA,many,CASSLVRGHTEAFF,TGTGCCAGCAGCTTAGTTCGGGGGCACACTGAAGCTTTCTTT
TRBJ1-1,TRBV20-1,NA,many,CSARRGTDTEAFF,TGCAGTGCCAGGCGGGGAACTGACACTGAAGCTTTCTTT
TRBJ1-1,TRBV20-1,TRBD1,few,CSVQGQRGPEAFF,TGCAGTGTTCAGGGACAGCGGGGCCCTGAAGCTTTCTTT
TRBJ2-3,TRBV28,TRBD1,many,CASRTGDDTQYF,TGTGCCAGTAGGACAGGAGACGATACGCAGTATTTT
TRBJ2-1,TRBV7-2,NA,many,CASSLISYNEQFF,TGTGCCAGCAGCTTAATCTCCTACAATGAGCAGTTCTTC
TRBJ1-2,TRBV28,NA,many,CASSFPGPPGGYTF,TGTGCCAGCAGTTTTCCGGGTCCCCCGGGTGGCTACACCTTC
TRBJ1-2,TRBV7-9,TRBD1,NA,CASSRTGSNGYTF,TGTGCCAGCAGCCGGACAGGGTCGAATGGCTACACCTTC
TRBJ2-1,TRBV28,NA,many,CASSLWAFRSGPDEQFF,TGTGCCAGCAGTTTATGGGCGTTCCGATCCGGCCCCGATGAGCAGTTCTTC
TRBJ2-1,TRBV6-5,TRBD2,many,CASRNLAAYNEQFF,TGTGCCAGCAGAAACCTAGCGGCCTACAATGAGCAGTTCTTC
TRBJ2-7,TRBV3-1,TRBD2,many,CASSQTSGNTYEQYF,TGTGCCAGCAGCCAAACTAGCGGAAACACCTACGAGCAGTACTTC
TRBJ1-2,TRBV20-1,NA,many,CSAREGGRSYGYTF,TGCAGTGCTAGAGAGGGGGGCAGGTCCTATGGCTACACCTTC
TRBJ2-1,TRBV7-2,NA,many,CASSSTGLANEQFF,TGTGCCAGCAGCTCCACAGGGTTGGCCAATGAGCAGTTCTTC
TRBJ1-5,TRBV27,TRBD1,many,CASRGTGNQPQHF,TGTGCCAGCAGAGGGACAGGGAATCAGCCCCAGCATTTT
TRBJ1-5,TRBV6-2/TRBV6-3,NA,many,CASKYSNQPQHF,TGTGCCAGCAAATATAGCAATCAGCCCCAGCATTTT
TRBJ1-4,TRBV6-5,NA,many,CASRRDRSQWEKLFF,TGTGCCAGCAGGCGCGACAGGTCCCAGTGGGAAAAACTGTTTTTT
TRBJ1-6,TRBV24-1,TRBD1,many,CATPGQGSSPLHF,TGTGCCACACCGGGACAGGGGAGCTCACCCCTCCACTTT
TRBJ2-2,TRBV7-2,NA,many,CASSDTRGGVGELFF,TGTGCCAGCAGCGACACCAGAGGGGGGGTAGGGGAGCTGTTTTTT
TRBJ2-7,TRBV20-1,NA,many,CSAQTGVHYEQYF,TGCAGTGCCCAGACAGGAGTCCACTACGAGCAGTACTTC
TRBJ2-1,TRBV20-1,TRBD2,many,CSARAPRPTSGALGYEQFF,TGCAGTGCTAGAGCCCCAAGACCGACTAGCGGGGCCCTGGGATATGAGCAGTTCTTC
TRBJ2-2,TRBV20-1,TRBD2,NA,CSAQRTSVSTNNGELFF,TGCAGTGCTCAACGGACTAGTGTCAGTACGAACAACGGGGAGCTGTTTTTT
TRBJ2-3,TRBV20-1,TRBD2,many,CSASFSGRAWTDTQYF,TGCAGTGCTAGCTTTAGCGGGAGGGCCTGGACAGATACGCAGTATTTT
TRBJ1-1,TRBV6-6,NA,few,CAASKQEGTEAFF,TGTGCCGCCTCGAAACAGGAAGGAACTGAAGCTTTCTTT
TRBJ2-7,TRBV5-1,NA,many,CASSFSMGREQYF,TGCGCCAGCAGCTTTTCGATGGGTCGCGAGCAGTACTTC
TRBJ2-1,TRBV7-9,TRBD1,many,CASSPGTGGIDEQFF,TGTGCCAGCAGCCCCGGGACAGGGGGCATCGATGAGCAGTTCTTC
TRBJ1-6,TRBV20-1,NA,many,CSAIRDSNSPLHF,TGCAGTGCCATCCGGGACTCAAATTCACCCCTCCACTTT
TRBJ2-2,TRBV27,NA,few,CASRSVAGQSSGELFF,TGTGCCAGCAGAAGCGTGGCAGGACAATCTTCTGGGGAGCTGTTTTTT
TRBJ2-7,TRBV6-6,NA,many,CASSPSRVTYEQYF,TGTGCCAGCAGTCCTAGTCGGGTAACCTACGAGCAGTACTTC
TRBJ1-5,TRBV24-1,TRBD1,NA,CATQDRDKTQNF,TGTGCCACCCAAGACAGGGACAAAACCCAGAATTTT
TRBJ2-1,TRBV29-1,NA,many,CSVSTGGSYNEQFF,TGCAGCGTATCAACGGGCGGATCCTACAATGAGCAGTTCTTC
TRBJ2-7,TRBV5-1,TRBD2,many,CASSSVTSGPVYEQYF,TGCGCCAGCAGCTCCGTCACTAGCGGGCCCGTCTACGAGCAGTACTTC
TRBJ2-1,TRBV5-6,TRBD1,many,CASSLVARGRLKGSNEQFF,TGTGCCAGCAGCTTGGTAGCCAGGGGGCGCTTGAAGGGTAGCAATGAGCAGTTCTTC
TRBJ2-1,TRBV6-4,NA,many,CASSANQYNEQFF,TGTGCCAGCAGTGCCAACCAATACAATGAGCAGTTCTTC
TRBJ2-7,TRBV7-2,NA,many,CASSSPQGSSEQYF,TGTGCCAGCAGCTCCCCACAGGGCAGCTCCGAGCAGTACTTC
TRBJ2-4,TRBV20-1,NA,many,CSATTSAANIQYF,TGCAGTGCTACGACTAGTGCGGCGAACATTCAGTACTTC
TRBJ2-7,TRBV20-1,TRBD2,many,CSARDELAGDREQYF,TGCAGTGCTAGAGATGAGCTAGCGGGAGATCGCGAGCAGTACTTC
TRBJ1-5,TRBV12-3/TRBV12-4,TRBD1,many,CASSRTGFNQPQHF,TGTGCCAGCAGCCGGACAGGGTTCAATCAGCCCCAGCATTTT
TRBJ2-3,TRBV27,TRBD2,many,CASSLVAGGADTQYF,TGTGCCAGCAGTTTAGTAGCGGGAGGAGCGGATACGCAGTATTTT
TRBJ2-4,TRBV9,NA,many,CASSPRGKNIQYF,TGTGCCAGCAGCCCACGGGGCAAAAACATTCAGTACTTC
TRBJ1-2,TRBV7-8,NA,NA,CASSLGGTNYGYTF,TGTGCCAGCAGCTTAGGAGGGACTAACTATGGCTACACCTTC
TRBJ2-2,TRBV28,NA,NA,CASSSNSDSPTGELFF,TGTGCCAGCAGCTCAAATTCAGACAGCCCCACCGGGGAGCTGTTTTTT
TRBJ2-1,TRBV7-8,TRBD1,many,CASSSPGTGGNEQFF,TGTGCCAGCAGCTCACCCGGGACAGGGGGCAATGAGCAGTTCTTC